What follows are 4 T cell receptor beta chains derived from one specimen sequenced in a study of blood T cell repertoires in COVID-19. The data were produced by immunoSEQ multiplex PCR, yet TCRdb's version contains in-frame clones alone and is incomplete. The sample holds about 140,000 clones, 65% to 90% seen once. The sample taken for sequencing was peripheral blood. All receptors derive from a woman in her sixties or seventies with active or convalescent COVID-19.

J is TRBJ1-6 and V is TRBV6-5, with D unclear. This CDR3 contains 14 residues. The V and J ends lost 4 bases and 7 bases respectively, with 11 bases between them. Germline values: CDR1 MNHEY, CDR2 SVGAGI. The DNA of the CDR3 is TGTGCCAGCAGTTTTTCGGGAGCAAATTCACCCCTCCACTTT. It encodes CASSFSGANSPLHF.

The chain has TRBV7-2 and TRBJ1-5; a possible D gene is TRBD1 (6 bases). Germline loops: CDR1 SGHTA, CDR2 FQGNSA. The CDR3 runs 12 residues. V gave up 5 bases and J gave up 9 bases, with 11 bases separating them. The CDR3 here is CASSQTGWPQHF. CDR3 DNA: TGTGCCAGCAGCCAAACAGGGTGGCCCCAGCATTTT.

V usage is TRBV9 and J usage is TRBJ1-1; no clear D. V was shortened by 3 bases and J by 0 bases, with 12 bases between the two germline ends. Germline V CDR1 and CDR2: SGDLS, YYNGEE. The length of the CDR3 is 15 residues. For the CDR3, the DNA is TGTGCCAGCAGCGCCCTTACAGATATGAACACTGAAGCTTTCTTT. It yields the protein CASSALTDMNTEAFF.

The V and J genes are TRBV28 and TRBJ1-2; D uncertain. The CDR3 sequence is 13 residues long. CDR1 is MDHEN and CDR2 is SYDVKM in the germline V gene. Trimming removed 6 bases from V and 4 bases from J, with 12 bases in between. In nucleotides, the CDR3 is TGTGCCAGCAGACCCGACACCCGCTATGGCTACACCTTC. This gives the protein CASRPDTRYGYTF.